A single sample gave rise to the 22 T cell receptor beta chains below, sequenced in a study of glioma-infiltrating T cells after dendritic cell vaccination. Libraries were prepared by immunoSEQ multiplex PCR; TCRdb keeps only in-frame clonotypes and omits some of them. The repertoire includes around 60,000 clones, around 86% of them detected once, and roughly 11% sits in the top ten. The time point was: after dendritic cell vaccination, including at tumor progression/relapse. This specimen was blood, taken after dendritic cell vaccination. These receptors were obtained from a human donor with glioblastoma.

The CDR3 protein is CATQLTGTSSYNEQFF. CDR3 nucleotides: TGTGCCACTCAATTAACCGGGACTAGCTCCTACAATGAGCAGTTCTTC. This chain connects TRBV19 to TRBJ2-1; 8 bases match TRBD2. Germline V lookup: CDR1 LNHDA, CDR2 SQIVND (reference sequence). The CDR3 has 16 residues. J lost 0 bases, V lost 10 bases, and 11 bases had no gene match.

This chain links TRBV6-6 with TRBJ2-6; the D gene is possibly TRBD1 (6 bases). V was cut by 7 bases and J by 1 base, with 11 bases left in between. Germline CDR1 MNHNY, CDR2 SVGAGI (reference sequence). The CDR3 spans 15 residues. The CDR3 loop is CASINRVSGANVLTF. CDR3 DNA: TGTGCCAGCATTAACAGGGTTTCTGGGGCCAACGTCCTGACTTTC.

The CDR3 DNA reads TGTGCCAGCAGCCCCCGAGAAGGGGGGGCAAATGAGCAGTTCTTC. It specifies CASSPREGGANEQFF. The rearrangement links TRBV7-7 to TRBJ2-1; possibly TRBD2 for D (7 bases). The germline V gene has CDR1 SSHAT and CDR2 FNYEAQ (reference sequence). The CDR3 is 15 amino acids. Trimming pared 5 bases from V and 7 bases from J, leaving 18 bases between. The entire variable domain, with the rest obtained from reference TRBV7-7 and TRBJ2-1, is as follows: GAGVSQSPRYKVTKRGQDVTLRCDPISSHATLYWYQQALGQGPEFLTYFNYEAQPDKSGLPSDRFSAERPEGSISTLTIQRTEQRDSAMYRCASSPREGGANEQFFGPGTRLTVL.

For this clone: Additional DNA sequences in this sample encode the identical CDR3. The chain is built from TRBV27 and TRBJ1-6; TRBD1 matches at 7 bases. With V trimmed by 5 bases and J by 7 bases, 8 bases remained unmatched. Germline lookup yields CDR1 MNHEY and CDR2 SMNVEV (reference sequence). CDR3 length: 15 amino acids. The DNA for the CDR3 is TGTGCCAGCAGTGCGACAGGGAGTTGGAATTCACCCCTCCACTTT. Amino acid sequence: CASSATGSWNSPLHF.

The CDR3 DNA follows: TGTGCCAGCAGCCAAGGAAGGGGGACAGGGTTCAGCGGGGAGCTGTTTTTT. Residues: CASSQGRGTGFSGELFF. The chain has TRBV14 and TRBJ2-2; 9 nucleotides line up with TRBD1. The junction had 10 bases not matched to a gene; V was cut back by 1 base and J by 7 bases. Looked up from germline, CDR1 is SGHDN and CDR2 is FVKESK. The CDR3 totals 17 residues.

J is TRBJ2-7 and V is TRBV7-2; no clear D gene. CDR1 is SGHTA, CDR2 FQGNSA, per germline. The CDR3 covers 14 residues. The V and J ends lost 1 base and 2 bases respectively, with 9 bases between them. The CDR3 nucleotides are TGTGCCAGCAGCTTAGGGCGGCAGACCTACGAGCAGTACTTC. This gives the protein CASSLGRQTYEQYF.

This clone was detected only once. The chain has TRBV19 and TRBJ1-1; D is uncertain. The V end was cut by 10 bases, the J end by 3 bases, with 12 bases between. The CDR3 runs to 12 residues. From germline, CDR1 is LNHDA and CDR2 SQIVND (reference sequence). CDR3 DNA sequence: TGTGCCACCGGCGGGAGGCACACTGAAGCTTTCTTT. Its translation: CATGGRHTEAFF. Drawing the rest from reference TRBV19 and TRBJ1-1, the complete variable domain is DGGITQSPKYLFRKEGQNVTLSCEQNLNHDAMYWYRQDPGQGLRLIYYSQIVNDFQKGDIAEGYSVSREKKESFPLTVTSAQKNPTAFYLCATGGRHTEAFFGQGTRLTVV.

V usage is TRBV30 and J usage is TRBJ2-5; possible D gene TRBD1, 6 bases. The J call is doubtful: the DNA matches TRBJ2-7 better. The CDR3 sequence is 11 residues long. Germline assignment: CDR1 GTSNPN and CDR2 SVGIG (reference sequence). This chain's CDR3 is CAWNRVGEQYF. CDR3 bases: TGTGCCTGGAACAGGGTCGGCGAGCAGTACTTC.

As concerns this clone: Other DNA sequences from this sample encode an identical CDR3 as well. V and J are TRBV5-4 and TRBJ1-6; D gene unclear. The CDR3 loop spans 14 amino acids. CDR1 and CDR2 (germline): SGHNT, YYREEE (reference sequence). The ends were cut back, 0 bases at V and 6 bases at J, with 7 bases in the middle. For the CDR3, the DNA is TGTGCCAGCAGCTTGGCCACAGCTAATTCACCCCTCCACTTT. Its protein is CASSLATANSPLHF.

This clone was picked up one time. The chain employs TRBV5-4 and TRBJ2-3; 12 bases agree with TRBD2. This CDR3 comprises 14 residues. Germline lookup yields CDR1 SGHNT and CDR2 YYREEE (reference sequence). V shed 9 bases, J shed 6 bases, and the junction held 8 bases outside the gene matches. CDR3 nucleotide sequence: TGTGCCATCGGACTAGCGGGGCGGTCGGATACGCAGTATTTT. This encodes CAIGLAGRSDTQYF.

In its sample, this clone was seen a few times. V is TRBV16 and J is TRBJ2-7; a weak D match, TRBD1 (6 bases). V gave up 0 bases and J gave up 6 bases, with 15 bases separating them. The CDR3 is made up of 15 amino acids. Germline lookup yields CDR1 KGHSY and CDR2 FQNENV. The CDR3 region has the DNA TGTGCCAGCAGCCAATCCGCGACAGGTCTCGCCGAGCAGTACTTC. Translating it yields CASSQSATGLAEQYF.

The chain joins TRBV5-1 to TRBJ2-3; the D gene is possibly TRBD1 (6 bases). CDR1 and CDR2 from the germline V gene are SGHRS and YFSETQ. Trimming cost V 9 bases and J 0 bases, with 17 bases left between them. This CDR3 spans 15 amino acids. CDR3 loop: CATGVGGASTDTQYF. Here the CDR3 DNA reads TGCGCCACCGGGGTTGGGGGCGCGAGCACAGATACGCAGTATTTT. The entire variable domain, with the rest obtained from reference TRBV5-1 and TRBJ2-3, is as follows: KAGVTQTPRYLIKTRGQQVTLSCSPISGHRSVSWYQQTPGQGLQFLFEYFSETQRNKGNFPGRFSGRQFSNSRSEMNVSTLELGDSALYLCATGVGGASTDTQYFGPGTRLTVL.

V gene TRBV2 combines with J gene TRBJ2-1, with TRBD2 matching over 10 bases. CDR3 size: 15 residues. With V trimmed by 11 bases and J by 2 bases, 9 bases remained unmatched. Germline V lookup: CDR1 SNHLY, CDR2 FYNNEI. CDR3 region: CAGKRTSGAYNEQFF. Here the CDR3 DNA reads TGTGCCGGAAAACGAACTAGCGGGGCCTACAATGAGCAGTTCTTC. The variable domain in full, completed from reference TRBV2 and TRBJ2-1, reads EPEVTQTPSHQVTQMGQEVILRCVPISNHLYFYWYRQILGQKVEFLVSFYNNEISEKSEIFDDQFSVERPDGSNFTLKIRSTKLEDSAMYFCAGKRTSGAYNEQFFGPGTRLTVL.

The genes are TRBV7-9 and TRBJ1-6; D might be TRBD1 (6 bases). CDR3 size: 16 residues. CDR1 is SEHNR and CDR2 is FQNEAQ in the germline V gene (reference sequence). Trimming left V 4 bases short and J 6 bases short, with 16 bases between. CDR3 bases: TGTGCCAGCAGCTCCTCAGGGGCTTTGGGTAATTCACCCCTCCACTTT. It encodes CASSSSGALGNSPLHF.

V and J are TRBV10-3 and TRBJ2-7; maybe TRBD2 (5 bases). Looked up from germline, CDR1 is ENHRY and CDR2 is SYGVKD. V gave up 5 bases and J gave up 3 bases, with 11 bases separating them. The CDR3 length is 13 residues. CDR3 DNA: TGTGCCATCAGTCAAGAACGGGGCTACGAGCAGTACTTC. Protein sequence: CAISQERGYEQYF.

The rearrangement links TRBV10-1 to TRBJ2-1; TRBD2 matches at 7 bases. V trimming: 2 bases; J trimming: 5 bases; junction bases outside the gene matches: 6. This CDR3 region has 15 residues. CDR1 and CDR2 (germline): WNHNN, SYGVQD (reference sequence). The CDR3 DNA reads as TGCGCCAGCAGTGAGGGATCCGGGACTAACAATGAGCAGTTCTTC. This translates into CASSEGSGTNNEQFF.

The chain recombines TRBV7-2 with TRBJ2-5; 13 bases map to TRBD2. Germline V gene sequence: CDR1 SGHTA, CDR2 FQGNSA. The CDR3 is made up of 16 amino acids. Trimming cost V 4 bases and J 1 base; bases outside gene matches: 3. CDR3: CASSYTSGGAQETQYF. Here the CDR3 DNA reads TGTGCCAGCAGCTACACTAGCGGGGGGGCCCAAGAGACCCAGTACTTC.

CDR3 in amino acids: CASSISGRGYNEQFF. The DNA for the CDR3 is TGTGCCAGTAGTATCAGCGGGAGGGGCTACAATGAGCAGTTCTTC. The chain employs TRBV19 and TRBJ2-1; 10 positions match TRBD2. The CDR3 sequence is 15 residues long. Germline CDR1 is LNHDA and CDR2 is SQIVND (reference sequence). V lost 3 bases, J lost 3 bases, and 2 bases stayed unmatched.

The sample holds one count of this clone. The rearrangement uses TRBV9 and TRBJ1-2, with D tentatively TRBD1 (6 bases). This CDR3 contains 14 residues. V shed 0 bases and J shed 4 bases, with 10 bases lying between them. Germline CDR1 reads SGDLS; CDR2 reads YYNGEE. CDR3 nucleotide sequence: TGTGCCAGCAGCGTAGCTGCGGACAGCTATGGCTACACCTTC. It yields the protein CASSVAADSYGYTF.

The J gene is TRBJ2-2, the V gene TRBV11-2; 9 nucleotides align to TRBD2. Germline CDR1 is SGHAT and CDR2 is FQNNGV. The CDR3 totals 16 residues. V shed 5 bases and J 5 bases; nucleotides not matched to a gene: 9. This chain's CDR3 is CASSQRAGGPTGELFF. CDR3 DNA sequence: TGTGCCAGCAGCCAGAGGGCGGGGGGGCCAACCGGGGAGCTGTTTTTT.

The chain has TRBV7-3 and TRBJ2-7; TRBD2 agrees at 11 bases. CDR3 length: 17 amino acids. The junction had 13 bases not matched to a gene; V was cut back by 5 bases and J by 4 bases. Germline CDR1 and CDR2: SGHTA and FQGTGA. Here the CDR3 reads CASSQLVRASGRYEQYF. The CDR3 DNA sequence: TGTGCCAGCAGCCAATTGGTGCGGGCTAGCGGGAGGTACGAGCAGTACTTC.

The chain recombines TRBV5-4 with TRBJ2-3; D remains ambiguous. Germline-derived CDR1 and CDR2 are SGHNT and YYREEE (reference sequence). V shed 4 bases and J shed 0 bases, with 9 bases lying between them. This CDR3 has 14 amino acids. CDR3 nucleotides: TGTGCCAGCAGCGCACAGATTAGCACAGATACGCAGTATTTT. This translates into CASSAQISTDTQYF.